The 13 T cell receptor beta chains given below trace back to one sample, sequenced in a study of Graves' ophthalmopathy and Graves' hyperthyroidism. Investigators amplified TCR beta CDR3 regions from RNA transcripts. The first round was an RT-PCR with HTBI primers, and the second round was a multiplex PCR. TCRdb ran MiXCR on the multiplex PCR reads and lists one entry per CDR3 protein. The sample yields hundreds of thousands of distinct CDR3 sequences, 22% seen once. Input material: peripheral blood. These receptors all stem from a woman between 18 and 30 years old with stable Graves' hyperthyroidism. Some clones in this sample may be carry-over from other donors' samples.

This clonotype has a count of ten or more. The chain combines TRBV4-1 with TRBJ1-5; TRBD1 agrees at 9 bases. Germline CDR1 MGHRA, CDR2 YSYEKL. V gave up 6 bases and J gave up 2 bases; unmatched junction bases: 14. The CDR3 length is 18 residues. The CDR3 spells CASSQIGQGNRGNQPQHF. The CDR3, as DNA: TGCGCCAGCAGTCAAATTGGACAGGGGAACAGGGGCAATCAGCCCCAGCATTTT.

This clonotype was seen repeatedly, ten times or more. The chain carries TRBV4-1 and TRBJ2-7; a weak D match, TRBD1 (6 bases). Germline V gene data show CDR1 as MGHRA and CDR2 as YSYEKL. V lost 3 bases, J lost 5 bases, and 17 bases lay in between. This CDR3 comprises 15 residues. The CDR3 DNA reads TGCGCCAGCAGCCAGGCCCCGAGGGGGAGCGACGAGCAGTACTTC. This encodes CASSQAPRGSDEQYF.

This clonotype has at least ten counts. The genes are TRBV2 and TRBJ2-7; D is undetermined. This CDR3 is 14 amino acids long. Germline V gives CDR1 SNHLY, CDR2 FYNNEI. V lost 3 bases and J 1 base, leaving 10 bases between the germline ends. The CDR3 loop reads CASSEVTRSYEQYF. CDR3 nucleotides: TGTGCCAGCAGTGAGGTGACAAGGTCCTACGAGCAGTACTTC.

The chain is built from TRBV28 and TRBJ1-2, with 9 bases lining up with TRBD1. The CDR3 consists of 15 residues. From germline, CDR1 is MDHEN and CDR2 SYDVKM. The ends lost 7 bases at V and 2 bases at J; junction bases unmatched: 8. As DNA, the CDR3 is TGTGCCAGCACCCTCGGGGGACAGGGAAACTATGGCTACACCTTC. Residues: CASTLGGQGNYGYTF.

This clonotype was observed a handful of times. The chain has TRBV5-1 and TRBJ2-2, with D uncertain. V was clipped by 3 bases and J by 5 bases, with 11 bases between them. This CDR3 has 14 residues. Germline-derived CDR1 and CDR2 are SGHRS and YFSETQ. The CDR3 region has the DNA TGCGCCAGCAGCTCGCGTCCGTGGACCGGGGAGCTGTTTTTT. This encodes CASSSRPWTGELFF. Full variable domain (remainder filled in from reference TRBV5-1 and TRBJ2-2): KAGVTQTPRYLIKTRGQQVTLSCSPISGHRSVSWYQQTPGQGLQFLFEYFSETQRNKGNFPGRFSGRQFSNSRSEMNVSTLELGDSALYLCASSSRPWTGELFFGEGSRLTVL.

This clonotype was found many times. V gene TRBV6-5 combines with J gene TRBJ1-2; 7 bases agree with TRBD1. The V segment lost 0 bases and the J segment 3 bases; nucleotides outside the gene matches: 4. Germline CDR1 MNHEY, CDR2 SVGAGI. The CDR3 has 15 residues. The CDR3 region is CASSYSDRRDYGYTF. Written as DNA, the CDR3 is TGTGCCAGCAGTTACTCGGACAGGCGGGACTATGGCTACACCTTC.

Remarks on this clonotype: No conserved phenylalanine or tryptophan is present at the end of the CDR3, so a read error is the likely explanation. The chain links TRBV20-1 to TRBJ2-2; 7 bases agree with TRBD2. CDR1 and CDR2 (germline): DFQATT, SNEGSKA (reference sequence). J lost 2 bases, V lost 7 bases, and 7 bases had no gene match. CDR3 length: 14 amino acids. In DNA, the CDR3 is TGCAGTGTTCCGGGACTACTAAACACCGGGGAGCTGTTTTTG. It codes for CSVPGLLNTGELFL.

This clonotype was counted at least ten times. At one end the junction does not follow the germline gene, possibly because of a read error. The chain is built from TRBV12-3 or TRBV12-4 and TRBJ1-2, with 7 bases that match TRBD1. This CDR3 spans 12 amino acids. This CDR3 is CASSSPDRQGAF. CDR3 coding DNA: TGTGCCAGCAGCTCTCCGGACAGGCAAGGCGCCTTC.

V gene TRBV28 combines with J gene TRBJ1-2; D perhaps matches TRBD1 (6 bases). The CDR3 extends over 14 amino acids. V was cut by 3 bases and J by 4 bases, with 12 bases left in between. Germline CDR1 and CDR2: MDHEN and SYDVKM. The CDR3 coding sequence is TGTGCCAGCAGTTTGCCAGGGGTTGGCTATGGCTACACCTTC. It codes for CASSLPGVGYGYTF.

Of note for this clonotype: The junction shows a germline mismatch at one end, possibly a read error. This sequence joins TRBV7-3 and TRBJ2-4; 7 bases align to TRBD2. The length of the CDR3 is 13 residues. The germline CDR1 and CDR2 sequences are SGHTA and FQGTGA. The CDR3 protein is CASSLFREDIKYF. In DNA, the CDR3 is TGTGCCAGCAGCTTATTCCGGGAGGACATTAAGTACTTC.

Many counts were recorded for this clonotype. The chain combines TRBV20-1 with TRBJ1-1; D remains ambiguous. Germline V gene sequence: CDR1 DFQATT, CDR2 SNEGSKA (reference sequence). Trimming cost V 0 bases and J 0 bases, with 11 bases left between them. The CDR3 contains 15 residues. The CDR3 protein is CSARDRRWMNTEAFF. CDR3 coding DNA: TGCAGTGCTAGAGATCGCAGATGGATGAACACTGAAGCTTTCTTT.

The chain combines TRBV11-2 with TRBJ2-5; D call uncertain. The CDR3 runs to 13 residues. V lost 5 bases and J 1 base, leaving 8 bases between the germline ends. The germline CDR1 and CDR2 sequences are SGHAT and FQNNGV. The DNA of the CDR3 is TGTGCCAGCAGCCGCGAGCGCCAAGAGACCCAGTACTTC. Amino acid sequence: CASSRERQETQYF.

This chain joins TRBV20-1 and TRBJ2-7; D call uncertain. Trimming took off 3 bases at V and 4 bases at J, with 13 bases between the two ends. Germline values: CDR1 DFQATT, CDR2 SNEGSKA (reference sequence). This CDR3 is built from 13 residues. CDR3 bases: TGCAGTGCTAGCCGCCCGGGCTCGTACGAGCAGTACTTC. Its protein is CSASRPGSYEQYF.